This T cell receptor (beta chain) was identified during a study of CD8+ T cells in alopecia areata. Overall study: Treatment comprised oral tofacitinib, 5 to 10 mg twice daily, in treated patients.

This clone was seen a handful of times. cDNA prepared by RNA extraction and subsequent reverse transcription served as the template for sequencing. Sequencing was performed with immunoSEQ multiplex PCR; in TCRdb, only in-frame clones are kept and a portion is missing. This sample has approximately 63,000 clones; approximately 64% occur once, and the top ten carry about a sixth. This CDR3 region has 15 residues. Trimming removed 5 bases at V and 4 bases at J, with 19 bases between. CDR1 is SGHRS and CDR2 is YFSETQ in the germline V gene. Sample: CD8+ T cells sorted from blood, taken at week 0. The chain uses TRBV5-1 and TRBJ2-7; perhaps D is TRBD1 or TRBD2 (6 bases each). This TCR derives from a human donor with alopecia areata. CDR3: CASRDTGRFVYEQYF. The CDR3, as DNA: TGCGCCAGCAGGGACACAGGGAGGTTTGTGTACGAGCAGTACTTC.